These T cell receptor beta chains were read from a single sample in a study of post-analysis software for immune sequencing data. Using its own MiXCR run on the PCR reads, TCRdb lists one record per CDR3 protein. The sample shows about 820,000 distinct CDR3 sequences, approximately 57% of them seen only once. Specimen: blood. Source of these receptors: a girl between 5 and 17 years old with multiple sclerosis. CDR3s include the opening cysteine and the closing phenylalanine or tryptophan.

CDR3aa: CASSEGVGSSGANVLTF
v_gene: TRBV6-1

CDR3aa: CSAARRTVLNYGYTF
v_gene: TRBV20-1

CDR3aa: CASSVESTPDTQYF
v_gene: TRBV9

CDR3aa: CASSDAVWAFF
v_gene: TRBV2

CDR3aa: CASREGTSVEQFF
v_gene: TRBV11-1

CDR3aa: CASSEALGTESNYGYTF
v_gene: TRBV6-1

CDR3aa: CASSFQGVGTEAFF
v_gene: TRBV5-1

CDR3aa: CSPDGSGVLSTDTQYF
v_gene: TRBV20-1

CDR3aa: CSALGLNGQYF
v_gene: TRBV29-1

CDR3aa: CASSTTKGAHEQYF
v_gene: TRBV6-5

CDR3aa: CASSSRRWSGGNNEQFF
v_gene: TRBV5-1

CDR3aa: CASSLAAHPGRVSYEQYF
v_gene: TRBV5-1

CDR3aa: CSVFRFGGGDYTF
v_gene: TRBV29-1

CDR3aa: CASSPDRSYEQYF
v_gene: TRBV5-1

CDR3aa: CASSPPLAASTDTQYF
v_gene: TRBV18

CDR3aa: CASSIRTGRLGTEAFF
v_gene: TRBV12-3/TRBV12-4

CDR3aa: CASSARLGDEKLFF
v_gene: TRBV9

CDR3aa: CASSLTGQGINNEQFF
v_gene: TRBV7-3

CDR3aa: CASSLGTGGRSSYNEQFF
v_gene: TRBV7-9

CDR3aa: CASSELALAGIRNTQYF
v_gene: TRBV6-1

CDR3aa: CASSLAHTFSYEQYF
v_gene: TRBV12-3/TRBV12-4

CDR3aa: CASSQVGTGDYEQYF
v_gene: TRBV4-1

CDR3aa: CASSHLLGGQITDTQYF
v_gene: TRBV11-2

CDR3aa: CSVERTSGVMDTQYF
v_gene: TRBV29-1

CDR3aa: CSVTLAGEQETQYF
v_gene: TRBV20-1

CDR3aa: CASSWDSASYEQYF
v_gene: TRBV7-2

CDR3aa: CSASRQAGETQYF
v_gene: TRBV20-1

CDR3aa: CASSLEVQGAGRKFF
v_gene: TRBV7-2

CDR3aa: CSVRTALSYGYTF
v_gene: TRBV29-1

CDR3aa: CASSFSAGGGQPQHF
v_gene: TRBV12-3/TRBV12-4